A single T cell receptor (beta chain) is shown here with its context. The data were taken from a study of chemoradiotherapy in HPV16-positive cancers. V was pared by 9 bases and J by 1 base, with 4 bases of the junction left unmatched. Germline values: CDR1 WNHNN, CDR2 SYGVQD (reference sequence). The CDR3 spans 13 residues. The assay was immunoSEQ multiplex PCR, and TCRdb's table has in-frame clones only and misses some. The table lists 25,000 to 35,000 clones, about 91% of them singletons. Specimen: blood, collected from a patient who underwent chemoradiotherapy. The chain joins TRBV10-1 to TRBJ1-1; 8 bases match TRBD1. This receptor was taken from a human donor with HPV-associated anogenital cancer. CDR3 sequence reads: CASRQGTNTEAFF. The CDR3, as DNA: TGCGCCAGTAGACAGGGGACGAACACTGAAGCTTTCTTT.